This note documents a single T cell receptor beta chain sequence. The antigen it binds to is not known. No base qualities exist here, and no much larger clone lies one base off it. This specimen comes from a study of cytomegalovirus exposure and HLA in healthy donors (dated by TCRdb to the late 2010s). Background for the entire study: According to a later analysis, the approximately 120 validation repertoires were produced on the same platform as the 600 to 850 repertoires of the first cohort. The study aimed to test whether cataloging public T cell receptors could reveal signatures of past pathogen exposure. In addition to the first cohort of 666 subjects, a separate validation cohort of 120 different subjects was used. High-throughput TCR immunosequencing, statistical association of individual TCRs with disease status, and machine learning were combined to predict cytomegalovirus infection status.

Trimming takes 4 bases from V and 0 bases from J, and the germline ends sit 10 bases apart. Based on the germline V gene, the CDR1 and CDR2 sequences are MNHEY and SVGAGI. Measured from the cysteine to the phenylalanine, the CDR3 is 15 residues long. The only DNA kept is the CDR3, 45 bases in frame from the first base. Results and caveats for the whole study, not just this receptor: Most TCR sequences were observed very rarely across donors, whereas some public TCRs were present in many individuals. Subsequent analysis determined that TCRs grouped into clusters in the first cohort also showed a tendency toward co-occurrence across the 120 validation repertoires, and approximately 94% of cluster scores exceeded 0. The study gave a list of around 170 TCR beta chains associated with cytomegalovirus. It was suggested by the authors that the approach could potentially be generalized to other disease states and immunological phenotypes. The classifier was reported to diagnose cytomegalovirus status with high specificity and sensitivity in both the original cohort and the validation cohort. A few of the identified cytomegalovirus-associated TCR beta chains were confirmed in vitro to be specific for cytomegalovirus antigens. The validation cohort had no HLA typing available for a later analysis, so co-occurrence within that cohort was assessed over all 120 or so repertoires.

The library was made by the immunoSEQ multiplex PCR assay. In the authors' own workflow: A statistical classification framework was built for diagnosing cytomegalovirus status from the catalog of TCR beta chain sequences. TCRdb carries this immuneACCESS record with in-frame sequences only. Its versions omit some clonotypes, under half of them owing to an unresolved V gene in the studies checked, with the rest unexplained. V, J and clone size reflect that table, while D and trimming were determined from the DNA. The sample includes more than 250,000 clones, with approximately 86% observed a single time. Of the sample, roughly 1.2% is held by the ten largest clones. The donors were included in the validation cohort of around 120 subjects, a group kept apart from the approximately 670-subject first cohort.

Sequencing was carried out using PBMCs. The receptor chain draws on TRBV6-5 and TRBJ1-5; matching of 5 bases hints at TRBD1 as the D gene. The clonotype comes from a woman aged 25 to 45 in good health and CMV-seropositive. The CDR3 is CASSLRGISNQPQHF. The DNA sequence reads TGTGCCAGCAGTTTACGGGGGATTAGCAATCAGCCCCAGCATTTT.